This T cell receptor (beta chain) was sequenced during a study of regulatory T cells in long-lasting Graves disease. The time point was: newly diagnosed GD, antithyroid drugs for less than 3 months. The authors made the TCR library using RNA they extracted from PBMCs. The CDR3 covers 15 residues. The V segment lost 4 bases and the J segment 0 bases; nucleotides outside the gene matches: 9. Germline V lookup: CDR1 DFQATT, CDR2 SNEGSKA (reference sequence). Arm-PCR with iRepertoire HTBI primers amplified the CDR3 regions for these TCR beta libraries. MiXCR was run by TCRdb on the multiplex PCR reads, yielding one entry per CDR3 protein. The sample includes about 200,000 distinct CDR3 sequences, approximately 18% of them seen just once. Another study also made use of these data, one on T cells in Graves' hyperthyroidism and ophthalmopathy.

This material consisted of peripheral blood mononuclear cells (PBMCs), taken at new diagnosis, from a patient treated with antithyroid drugs. This clonotype was sampled from a young woman with Graves disease. J is TRBJ2-7 and V is TRBV20-1, with TRBD2 matching 7 bases. CDR3 coding DNA: TGCAGTGCTAACCGACCGGGACTACACTCCTACGAGCAGTACTTC. It specifies CSANRPGLHSYEQYF.